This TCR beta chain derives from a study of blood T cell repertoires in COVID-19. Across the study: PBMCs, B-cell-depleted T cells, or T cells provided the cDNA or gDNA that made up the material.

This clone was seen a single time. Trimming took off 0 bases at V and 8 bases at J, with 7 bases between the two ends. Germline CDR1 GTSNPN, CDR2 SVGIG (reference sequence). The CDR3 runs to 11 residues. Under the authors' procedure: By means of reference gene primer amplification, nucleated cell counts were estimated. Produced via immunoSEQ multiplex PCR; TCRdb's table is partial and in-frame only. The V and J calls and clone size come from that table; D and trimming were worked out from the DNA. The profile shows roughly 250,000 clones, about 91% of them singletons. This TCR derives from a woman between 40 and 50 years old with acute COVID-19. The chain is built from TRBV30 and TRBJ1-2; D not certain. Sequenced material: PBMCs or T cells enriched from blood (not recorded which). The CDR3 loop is CAWSVQNGYTF. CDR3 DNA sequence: TGTGCCTGGAGTGTACAAAACGGCTACACCTTC.